A single sample is the source of the 26 T cell receptor beta chains below, sequenced in a study of blood T cells in healthy people across ages. Next came a second PCR, run for roughly 6 to 11 cycles, which used a sample-barcoded 5' primer along with a J-beta primer mix. TCRdb fed the 5' RACE reads into MiXCR, producing one record per CDR3 protein. The table lists 850,000 to 1,000,000 distinct CDR3 sequences, roughly 50% of them singletons. The sample comprised blood. These TCRs come from a man aged 25 to 40 in good health.

The sample holds a few counts of this clonotype. The J gene is TRBJ2-7, the V gene TRBV7-9, with 7 bases identical to TRBD2. Germline CDR1 SEHNR, CDR2 FQNEAQ (reference sequence). Trimming took 11 bases from V and 6 from J; bases not matched to a gene: 7. CDR3 size: 11 residues. The DNA for the CDR3 is TGTGCCGGGGGGGGGATAAGCGAGCAGTACTTC. Its protein is CAGGGISEQYF.

This clonotype has just a few counts. This sequence joins TRBV28 and TRBJ1-1, with TRBD1 identical over 7 bases. Germline V lookup: CDR1 MDHEN, CDR2 SYDVKM. The CDR3 contains 18 residues. V was clipped by 3 bases and J by 0 bases; unmatched bases: 13. The CDR3 DNA reads TGTGCCAGCAGTTTCGCGGGCGGAACAGGGGATTTGAACACTGAAGCTTTCTTT. It yields the protein CASSFAGGTGDLNTEAFF.

The CDR3 region has the DNA TGTGCCAGCAGTTACGCTGGACAGACCACAGATACGCAGTATTTT. This gives the protein CASSYAGQTTDTQYF. The V and J genes are TRBV6-5 and TRBJ2-3; D is possibly TRBD1 (6 bases). This CDR3 spans 15 amino acids. V lost 2 bases and J 2 bases, leaving 11 bases between the germline ends. Germline V gene data show CDR1 as MNHEY and CDR2 as SVGAGI.

The genes are TRBV11-1 and TRBJ2-2; D may be TRBD1 (5 bases). V gave up 6 bases and J gave up 6 bases, with 17 bases separating them. Germline CDR1 SGHAT, CDR2 FQDESV (reference sequence). The CDR3 is 15 residues long. The CDR3 DNA is TGTGCCAGCAGTTGGGGCCAGGAGATACCCGGGGAGCTGTTTTTT. Translation: CASSWGQEIPGELFF.

This clonotype was picked up a small number of times. This sequence joins TRBV2 and TRBJ2-1; D remains ambiguous. From germline, CDR1 is SNHLY and CDR2 FYNNEI. The CDR3 consists of 13 residues. Trimming removed 3 bases at V and 3 bases at J, with 6 bases between. The CDR3 sequence: CASSDLVYNEQFF. The CDR3 DNA reads as TGTGCCAGCAGTGATTTAGTCTACAATGAGCAGTTCTTC.

The V gene is TRBV4-3, the J gene TRBJ2-3; 7 nucleotides line up with TRBD2. There are 15 residues in the CDR3. Trimming cost V 3 bases and J 8 bases; bases outside gene matches: 11. Germline loops: CDR1 LGHNA, CDR2 YSLEER. CDR3 loop: CASSQILAAGSTQYF. CDR3 nucleotides: TGCGCCAGCAGCCAGATTCTAGCGGCGGGAAGTACGCAGTATTTT.

The chain recombines TRBV29-1 with TRBJ2-7; 9 nucleotides line up with TRBD1. Germline lookup yields CDR1 SQVTM and CDR2 ANQGSEA. The CDR3 length is 14 residues. The ends lost 8 bases at V and 3 bases at J; junction bases unmatched: 11. In DNA, the CDR3 is TGCAGCATCTCTAAAACGACAGGGGGCTACGAGCAGTACTTC. It codes for CSISKTTGGYEQYF.

This clonotype was seen many times. V is TRBV4-2 and J is TRBJ2-7; either TRBD1 or TRBD2 may supply D (5 bases each). V gave up 5 bases and J gave up 2 bases, with 13 bases separating them. CDR3 length: 14 amino acids. Looked up from germline, CDR1 is LGHNA and CDR2 is YNFKEQ. The chain's CDR3 is CASSSGTPPYEQYF. The CDR3 DNA reads as TGTGCCAGCAGCTCAGGGACCCCACCCTACGAGCAGTACTTC.

This clonotype was found a few times. This chain connects TRBV20-1 to TRBJ2-3; D not resolved. This CDR3 contains 14 residues. CDR1 is DFQATT, CDR2 SNEGSKA, per germline (reference sequence). V shed 0 bases and J shed 4 bases, with 11 bases lying between them. CDR3 residues: CSARDSGLPDTQYF. The CDR3 DNA is TGCAGTGCTAGAGATTCCGGGTTGCCAGATACGCAGTATTTT.

The chain is built from TRBV29-1 and TRBJ1-2; the D gene is possibly TRBD1 (6 bases). CDR3 length: 13 residues. V lost 0 bases and J lost 4, with 9 bases in between. Germline lookup yields CDR1 SQVTM and CDR2 ANQGSEA. The CDR3 reads CSVEETGGYGYTF. The CDR3 DNA follows: TGCAGCGTTGAAGAGACAGGCGGCTATGGCTACACCTTC. Complete variable domain (other parts from reference TRBV29-1 and TRBJ1-2): SAVISQKPSRDICQRGTSLTIQCQVDSQVTMMFWYRQQPGQSLTLIATANQGSEATYESGFVIDKFPISRPNLTFSTLTVSNMSPEDSSIYLCSVEETGGYGYTFGSGTRLTVV.

This chain connects TRBV6-2 or TRBV6-3 to TRBJ2-5, with D perhaps TRBD2 (5 bases). The J call may be mistaken, given a closer DNA end match to TRBJ2-7. The CDR3 extends over 12 amino acids. Germline values: CDR1 MNHEY, CDR2 SVGEGT. The CDR3 loop is CASSSTRAEQYF. The CDR3 DNA sequence: TGTGCCAGCAGTTCAACTAGAGCCGAGCAGTACTTC.

This clonotype was recorded a few times. The chain links TRBV4-1 to TRBJ2-1; unclear D gene. Trimming stripped 0 bases from V and 7 bases from J, with 10 bases between. The germline gives CDR1 MGHRA, CDR2 YSYEKL. The CDR3 length is 14 residues. The CDR3: CASSQEVRPNEQFF. CDR3 sequence (DNA): TGCGCCAGCAGCCAAGAAGTTCGGCCGAATGAGCAGTTCTTC.

The J gene is TRBJ2-3, the V gene TRBV6-5; a possible D gene is TRBD1 (5 bases). This CDR3 has 14 amino acids. Trimming took off 2 bases at V and 2 bases at J, with 8 bases between the two ends. CDR1 and CDR2 from the germline V gene are MNHEY and SVGAGI. The chain's CDR3 is CASSYSRDTDTQYF. CDR3 coding DNA: TGTGCCAGCAGTTACAGCAGGGACACAGATACGCAGTATTTT.

This chain links TRBV4-1 with TRBJ1-1; 7 nucleotides align to TRBD1. This CDR3 is 15 amino acids long. CDR1 and CDR2 (germline): MGHRA, YSYEKL. Trimming removed 5 bases from V and 2 bases from J; junction bases left unmatched: 8. CDR3 protein: CASSNPGTANTEAFF. The CDR3 bases are TGCGCCAGCAGCAATCCCGGGACAGCCAACACTGAAGCTTTCTTT.

Only a few counts were recorded for this clonotype. The J gene is TRBJ2-7, the V gene TRBV5-1, with D perhaps matching TRBD1 (6 bases). The CDR3 loop spans 15 amino acids. Germline CDR1 reads SGHRS; CDR2 reads YFSETQ. V lost 1 base and J 0 bases, leaving 11 bases between the germline ends. CDR3 nucleotides: TGCGCCAGCAGCTTGCTGGACAGCAGCTCCTACGAGCAGTACTTC. Protein product: CASSLLDSSSYEQYF.

The V gene is TRBV10-3, the J gene TRBJ2-3; maybe TRBD1 (5 bases). CDR1 is ENHRY and CDR2 is SYGVKD in the germline V gene. The CDR3 contains 14 residues. The V end was cut by 6 bases, the J end by 2 bases, with 12 bases between. CDR3 DNA: TGTGCCATCAGCACCAGGGCTGACACAGATACGCAGTATTTT. As protein: CAISTRADTDTQYF.

The rearrangement joins TRBV28 to TRBJ1-1; 7 bases are shared with TRBD1. Looked up from germline, CDR1 is MDHEN and CDR2 is SYDVKM. V lost 5 bases and J lost 2; bases outside the gene matches: 8. The CDR3 runs 15 residues. In nucleotides, the CDR3 is TGTGCCAGCAGTCTGCAAGGGGGCCACAACACTGAAGCTTTCTTT. This translates into CASSLQGGHNTEAFF.

This clonotype was seen only a few times. CDR3 amino acids: CASSDRQGATDTQYF. The CDR3 DNA reads as TGTGCCAGCAGTGACAGACAGGGCGCCACAGATACGCAGTATTTT. The chain carries TRBV6-2 or TRBV6-3 and TRBJ2-3, with TRBD1 matching 7 bases. Germline-derived CDR1 and CDR2 are MNHEY and SVGEGT. This CDR3 comprises 15 residues. V gave up 5 bases and J gave up 2 bases; unmatched junction bases: 7.

This clonotype came up a few times. This chain joins TRBV14 and TRBJ2-4; D unresolved. The J call may be mistaken, given a closer DNA end match to TRBJ2-7. Per germline, CDR1 SGHDN and CDR2 FVKESK. The CDR3 length is 17 residues. The CDR3 sequence is CASSQARLHPDFHEQYF. In nucleotides, the CDR3 is TGTGCCAGCAGCCAAGCCCGTTTACACCCGGATTTTCACGAGCAGTACTTC.

A few counts support this clonotype. The V gene is TRBV5-1, the J gene TRBJ2-1; the match to TRBD2 covers 10 bases. The J segment lost 2 bases and the V segment lost 3 bases, leaving 8 bases of the junction unmatched. CDR1 and CDR2 from the germline V gene are SGHRS and YFSETQ. This CDR3 is 17 amino acids long. The chain's CDR3 is CASSSEYSGGTYNEQFF. For the CDR3, the DNA is TGCGCCAGCAGCTCCGAATATAGCGGGGGGACCTACAATGAGCAGTTCTTC.

This clonotype came up a few times. J is TRBJ2-7 and V is TRBV7-9, with a tentative D call TRBD2 (6 bases). The V gene's germline CDR1 is SEHNR and CDR2 FQNEAQ (reference sequence). Trimming took off 5 bases at V and 6 bases at J, with 11 bases between the two ends. This CDR3 region has 12 residues. The CDR3 nucleotides read TGTGCCAGCAGCCGGGGGACCATCGAGCAGTACTTC. This sequence encodes CASSRGTIEQYF. The full variable domain, completed using reference TRBV7-9 and TRBJ2-7, is DTGVSQNPRHKITKRGQNVTFRCDPISEHNRLYWYRQTLGQGPEFLTYFQNEAQLEKSRLLSDRFSAERPKGSFSTLEIQRTEQGDSAMYLCASSRGTIEQYFGPGTRLTVT.

The rearrangement links TRBV27 to TRBJ2-3; 12 nucleotides agree with TRBD2. Germline assignment: CDR1 MNHEY and CDR2 SMNVEV (reference sequence). V was clipped by 5 bases and J by 7 bases; unmatched bases: 10. The CDR3 extends over 16 amino acids. DNA of the CDR3: TGTGCCAGCAGTCCCTTGACTAGCGGGAGCGTATATACGCAGTATTTT. Amino acid sequence: CASSPLTSGSVYTQYF.

The genes are TRBV7-2 and TRBJ1-2; 8 bases fit TRBD1. CDR3 length: 15 amino acids. Germline CDR1 and CDR2: SGHTA and FQGNSA. V lost 1 base to trimming and J lost 8 bases; unmatched junction nucleotides: 9. The CDR3 bases are TGTGCCAGCAGCTTAGTCGACAGGGGTCTTGGCGGCTACACCTTC. Translated: CASSLVDRGLGGYTF.

The V call is TRBV5-1, the J call TRBJ1-2; D not resolved. Trimming left V 7 bases short and J 6 bases short, with 19 bases between. Germline V gene data show CDR1 as SGHRS and CDR2 as YFSETQ. The CDR3 extends over 14 amino acids. The CDR3 sequence: CASAADGLGDGYTF. For the CDR3, the DNA is TGCGCCAGCGCTGCGGACGGCCTAGGTGATGGCTACACCTTC.

The V call is TRBV4-1, the J call TRBJ1-1; no reliable D call. Trimming shortened V by 0 bases and J by 0 bases, and 17 bases separated the two germline ends. The CDR3 has 18 amino acids. CDR1 is MGHRA, CDR2 YSYEKL, per germline. CDR3 sequence: CASSQDSGGWELNTEAFF. The CDR3 DNA reads as TGCGCCAGCAGCCAAGATTCGGGCGGATGGGAGTTGAACACTGAAGCTTTCTTT.

This chain links TRBV7-3 with TRBJ1-2; a weak D match, TRBD1 (5 bases). Trimming pared 6 bases from V and 8 bases from J, leaving 19 bases between. CDR1 and CDR2 from the germline V gene are SGHTA and FQGTGA. The CDR3 is 14 residues long. In nucleotides, the CDR3 is TGTGCCAGCAGGGGGCGGAGGGATACGAAGGGCTACACCTTC. It encodes CASRGRRDTKGYTF.